Each of the 17 T cell receptor beta chains below was sequenced from the same sample in a study of graft-versus-host responses after intestinal transplantation. Profiled with immunoSEQ multiplex PCR; TCRdb holds only in-frame clones, not every one. Here the sample spans 37,000 or so clones, about 89% being singletons. The sample in question was PBMCs, obtained around 320 days after intestinal transplant. The origin of the receptors is a human patient who received an intestinal transplant, so some T cells may come from the graft donor.

The V gene is TRBV6-1, the J gene TRBJ2-3; 7 positions match TRBD2. V lost 3 bases and J lost 2; bases outside the gene matches: 5. The germline CDR1 and CDR2 sequences are MNHNS and SASEGT. The CDR3 contains 15 residues. As DNA, the CDR3 is TGTGCCAGCAGTGATCAGCGGGGCGTCACAGATACGCAGTATTTT. This sequence encodes CASSDQRGVTDTQYF.

This clone was recorded only once. The V call is TRBV10-3, the J call TRBJ2-7; TRBD2 matches 10 bases. Germline CDR1 and CDR2: ENHRY and SYGVKD. V was pared by 4 bases and J by 5 bases, with 5 bases of the junction left unmatched. The CDR3 runs 14 residues. For the CDR3, the DNA is TGTGCCATCAGTGGAACTAGCGGGATCGACGAGCAGTACTTC. This codes for CAISGTSGIDEQYF.

The rearrangement joins TRBV19 to TRBJ1-5; no clear D. This CDR3 has 14 amino acids. The V end lost 8 bases, the J end lost 0 bases, and 11 bases lay between the germline ends. Germline-derived CDR1 and CDR2 are LNHDA and SQIVND (reference sequence). CDR3: CASQDVYSNQPQHF. DNA of the CDR3: TGTGCCAGTCAGGACGTTTATAGCAATCAGCCCCAGCATTTT. Based on the CDR3 plus reference TRBV19 and TRBJ1-5, the full variable domain is DGGITQSPKYLFRKEGQNVTLSCEQNLNHDAMYWYRQDPGQGLRLIYYSQIVNDFQKGDIAEGYSVSREKKESFPLTVTSAQKNPTAFYLCASQDVYSNQPQHFGDGTRLSIL.

The chain joins TRBV6-4 to TRBJ1-1; no clear D gene. Germline-derived CDR1 and CDR2 are MRHNA and SNTAGT. The CDR3 has 13 residues. Trimming pared 5 bases from V and 3 bases from J, leaving 10 bases between. In nucleotides, the CDR3 is TGTGCCAGCAGTAGCCGGGTAGACACTGAAGCTTTCTTT. This sequence encodes CASSSRVDTEAFF.

This clone has just one count. This chain uses TRBV6-5 with TRBJ2-5, with D tentatively TRBD2 (6 bases). The germline V gene has CDR1 MNHEY and CDR2 SVGAGI. The V gene lost 2 bases and the J gene lost 5 bases, with 12 bases spanning the gap. This CDR3 region has 14 residues. CDR3 nucleotide sequence: TGTGCCAGCAGTTACGGGGGGAGGCGGGAGACCCAGTACTTC. It codes for CASSYGGRRETQYF.

The rearrangement joins TRBV6-5 to TRBJ1-3; D perhaps matches TRBD1 (5 bases). This CDR3 is built from 15 residues. Germline values: CDR1 MNHEY, CDR2 SVGAGI. Trimming took off 6 bases at V and 0 bases at J, with 12 bases between the two ends. The CDR3 protein is CASRPDSLSGNTIYF. As DNA, the CDR3 is TGTGCCAGCAGACCCGACAGCCTCTCTGGAAACACCATATATTTT.

This clone was found a few times. The chain joins TRBV5-1 to TRBJ1-5, with D possibly TRBD1 on 6 matching bases. Between the trimmed V and J ends, which lost 0 bases and 7 bases, there was a span of 11 bases. Germline CDR1 and CDR2: SGHRS and YFSETQ. This CDR3 is built from 14 residues. The CDR3 here is CASSLVGGGQPQHF. Written as DNA, the CDR3 is TGCGCCAGCAGCTTGGTGGGGGGGGGCCAGCCCCAGCATTTT.

The rearrangement links TRBV21-1 to TRBJ2-5; TRBD1, the table's D call, lacks a check against the DNA. The J call is doubtful: the DNA matches TRBJ2-7 better. TRBV21-1 is a listed pseudogene. The CDR3 is made up of 15 amino acids. CDR3 residues: CASSISSGQGYEQYF. In nucleotides, the CDR3 is TGTGCCAGCAGCATCAGTTCGGGACAGGGGTACGAGCAGTACTTC.

The chain is built from TRBV18 and TRBJ2-7; D gene uncertain. This CDR3 comprises 14 residues. Between the trimmed V and J ends, which lost 0 bases and 1 base, there was a span of 7 bases. The V gene's germline CDR1 is KGHSH and CDR2 LQKENI. The CDR3 here is CASSPPGRSYEQYF. The CDR3 bases are TGTGCCAGCTCACCACCGGGAAGATCCTACGAGCAGTACTTC.

V and J are TRBV2 and TRBJ2-7, with D possibly TRBD1 on 6 matching bases. Germline CDR1 SNHLY, CDR2 FYNNEI. The CDR3 contains 13 residues. The germline V and J ends were trimmed by 7 bases and 7 bases, with 17 bases remaining between them. The CDR3 region is CASTPQQGYEQYF. The CDR3 DNA reads as TGTGCCAGCACCCCTCAACAGGGATATGAGCAGTACTTC.

This rearrangement joins TRBV4-2 to TRBJ2-7; D is unclear. This CDR3 spans 13 amino acids. The germline gives CDR1 LGHNA, CDR2 YNFKEQ. Between the trimmed V and J ends, which lost 0 bases and 3 bases, there was a span of 6 bases. The CDR3, as DNA: TGTGCCAGCAGCCAAGAGCAAGGCTACGAGCAGTACTTC. Its protein is CASSQEQGYEQYF.

CDR3 nucleotide sequence: TGCGCCAGCAGCTTGGGAGGACTAGCGAGAGCGTACGAGCAGTACTTC. This gives the protein CASSLGGLARAYEQYF. The chain recombines TRBV5-1 with TRBJ2-7; 9 nucleotides line up with TRBD2. The ends lost 0 bases at V and 4 bases at J; junction bases unmatched: 8. CDR3 length: 16 amino acids. Germline V lookup: CDR1 SGHRS, CDR2 YFSETQ.

This clone came up once. CDR3 nucleotides: TGTGCCAGCAGTTTCCTTAGCGGGAGTAGCACAGATACGCAGTATTTT. Translation: CASSFLSGSSTDTQYF. The chain is built from TRBV6-5 and TRBJ2-3; 9 nucleotides line up with TRBD2. V was clipped by 4 bases and J by 0 bases; unmatched bases: 5. Germline V gives CDR1 MNHEY, CDR2 SVGAGI. This CDR3 has 16 residues.

Only one count was recorded for this clone. This chain joins TRBV7-9 and TRBJ2-7, with D possibly being TRBD1 (5 bases). This CDR3 has 19 residues. CDR1 and CDR2 (germline): SEHNR, FQNEAQ (reference sequence). V shed 5 bases and J shed 0 bases, with 26 bases lying between them. The CDR3 DNA reads as TGTGCCAGCAGCCTACTTAAAGACAGATCTGACAGACACTCCTACGAGCAGTACTTC. Translation: CASSLLKDRSDRHSYEQYF.

The chain combines TRBV13 with TRBJ2-7, with 7 bases identical to TRBD1. The CDR3 is 15 amino acids. V shed 5 bases, J shed 4 bases, and the junction held 11 bases outside the gene matches. Germline CDR1 PRHDT, CDR2 FYEKMQ (reference sequence). The CDR3 sequence: CASSTRQGDWYEQYF. CDR3 nucleotides: TGTGCCAGCAGCACTCGACAGGGAGATTGGTACGAGCAGTACTTC.

The V call is TRBV23-1, the J call TRBJ2-5; D tentatively reads TRBD1 or TRBD2 (6 bases each). TRBV23-1 belongs to the ORF category, with a function that is uncertain. The CDR3 extends over 22 amino acids. Trimming shortened V by 3 bases and J by 1 base, and 33 bases separated the two germline ends. The CDR3 DNA follows: TGCGCCAGCAGTCAGTGGGGCAGCCGGGACACCCAAGGGGCGGGACCCCAAGAGACCCAGTACTTC. Translating gives CASSQWGSRDTQGAGPQETQYF.

This chain links TRBV6-5 with TRBJ1-1; weak D call: TRBD1 (5 bases). The CDR3 is 15 residues long. Between the trimmed V and J ends, which lost 7 bases and 3 bases, there was a span of 18 bases. Per the germline V gene, CDR1 is MNHEY and CDR2 is SVGAGI. CDR3 sequence (DNA): TGTGCCAGCATTAACCAGTACGGGGCCTACACTGAAGCTTTCTTT. Translation gives CASINQYGAYTEAFF.